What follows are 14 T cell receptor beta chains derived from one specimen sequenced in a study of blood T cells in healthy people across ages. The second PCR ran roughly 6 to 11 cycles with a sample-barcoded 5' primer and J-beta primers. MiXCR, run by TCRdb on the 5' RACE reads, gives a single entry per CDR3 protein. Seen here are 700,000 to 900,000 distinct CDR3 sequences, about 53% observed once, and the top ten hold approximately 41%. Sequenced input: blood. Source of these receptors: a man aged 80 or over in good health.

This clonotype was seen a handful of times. The CDR3 region has the DNA TGTGCCAGCAGCTTAGCTAGCGGGAGGGCGAACTCCTACGAGCAGTACTTC. Translation gives CASSLASGRANSYEQYF. The V call is TRBV7-2, the J call TRBJ2-7, with 11 bases identical to TRBD2. The trim removed 0 bases at V and 0 bases at J, leaving 4 bases unmatched. The CDR3 has 17 residues. Per germline, CDR1 SGHTA and CDR2 FQGNSA.

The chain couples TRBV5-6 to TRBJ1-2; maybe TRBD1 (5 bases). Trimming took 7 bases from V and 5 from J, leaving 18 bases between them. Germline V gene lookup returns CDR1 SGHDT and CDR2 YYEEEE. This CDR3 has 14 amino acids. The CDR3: CASWNEQGWYGYTF. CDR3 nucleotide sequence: TGTGCCAGCTGGAACGAGCAGGGATGGTATGGCTACACCTTC.

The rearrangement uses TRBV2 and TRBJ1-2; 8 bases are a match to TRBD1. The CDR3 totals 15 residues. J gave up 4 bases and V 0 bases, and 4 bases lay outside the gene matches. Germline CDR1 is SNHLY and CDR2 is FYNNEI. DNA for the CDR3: TGTGCCAGCAGTGAAGCGCAGGGGGCTGGCTATGGCTACACCTTC. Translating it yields CASSEAQGAGYGYTF.

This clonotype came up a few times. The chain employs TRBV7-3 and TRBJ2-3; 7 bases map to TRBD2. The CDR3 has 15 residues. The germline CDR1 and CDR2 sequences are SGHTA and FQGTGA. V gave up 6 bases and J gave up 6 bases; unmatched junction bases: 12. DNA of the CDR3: TGTGCCAGCAGTCCTGGGAGGGCCGATGGTGATACGCAGTATTTT. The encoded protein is CASSPGRADGDTQYF.

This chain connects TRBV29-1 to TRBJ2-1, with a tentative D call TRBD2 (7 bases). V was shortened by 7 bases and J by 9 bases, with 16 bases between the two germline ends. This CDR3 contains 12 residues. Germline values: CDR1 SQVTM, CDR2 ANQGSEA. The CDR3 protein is CSGGGLPGEQFF. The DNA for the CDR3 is TGCAGCGGGGGGGGCCTACCGGGTGAGCAGTTCTTC.

The CDR3 DNA reads TGTGCCAGCAGTCCGACCCGTACGGATCAGCCCCAGCATTTT. It translates to CASSPTRTDQPQHF. The chain carries TRBV6-2 or TRBV6-3 and TRBJ1-5; D is unresolved. The germline V gene has CDR1 MNHEY and CDR2 SVGEGT. The CDR3 contains 14 residues. V was pared by 5 bases and J by 5 bases, with 13 bases between.

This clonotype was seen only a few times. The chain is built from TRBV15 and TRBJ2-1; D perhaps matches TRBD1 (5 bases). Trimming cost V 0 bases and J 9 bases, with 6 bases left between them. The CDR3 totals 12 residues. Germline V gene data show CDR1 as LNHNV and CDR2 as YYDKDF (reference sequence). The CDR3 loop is CATSRDQGEQFF. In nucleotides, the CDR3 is TGTGCCACCAGCAGAGATCAGGGTGAGCAGTTCTTC.

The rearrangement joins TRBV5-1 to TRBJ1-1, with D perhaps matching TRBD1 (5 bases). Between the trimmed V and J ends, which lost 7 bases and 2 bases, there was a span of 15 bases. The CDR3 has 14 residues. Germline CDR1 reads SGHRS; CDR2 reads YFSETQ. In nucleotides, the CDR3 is TGCGCCAGCGGTGGGGGGGGGATCAACACTGAAGCTTTCTTT. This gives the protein CASGGGGINTEAFF.

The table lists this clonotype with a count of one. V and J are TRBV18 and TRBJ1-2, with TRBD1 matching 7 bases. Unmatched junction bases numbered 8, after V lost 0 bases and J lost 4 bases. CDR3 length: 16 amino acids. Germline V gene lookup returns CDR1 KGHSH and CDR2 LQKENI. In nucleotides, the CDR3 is TGTGCCAGCTCACCACCGCTAGGGGGCGACGCCTATGGCTACACCTTC. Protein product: CASSPPLGGDAYGYTF. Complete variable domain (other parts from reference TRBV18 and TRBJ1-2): NAGVMQNPRHLVRRRGQEARLRCSPMKGHSHVYWYRQLPEEGLKFMVYLQKENIIDESGMPKERFSAEFPKEGPSILRIQQVVRGDSAAYFCASSPPLGGDAYGYTFGSGTRLTVV.

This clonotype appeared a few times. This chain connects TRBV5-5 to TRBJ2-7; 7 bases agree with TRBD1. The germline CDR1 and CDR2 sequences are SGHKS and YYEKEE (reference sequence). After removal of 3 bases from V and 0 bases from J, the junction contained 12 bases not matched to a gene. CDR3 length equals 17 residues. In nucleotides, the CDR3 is TGTGCCAGCAGCTCTGGGACAGCTGCTGAAAGCTCCTACGAGCAGTACTTC. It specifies CASSSGTAAESSYEQYF. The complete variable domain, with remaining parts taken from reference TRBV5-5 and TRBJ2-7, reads DAGVTQSPTHLIKTRGQQVTLRCSPISGHKSVSWYQQVLGQGPQFIFQYYEKEERGRGNFPDRFSARQFPNYSSELNVNALLLGDSALYLCASSSGTAAESSYEQYFGPGTRLTVT.

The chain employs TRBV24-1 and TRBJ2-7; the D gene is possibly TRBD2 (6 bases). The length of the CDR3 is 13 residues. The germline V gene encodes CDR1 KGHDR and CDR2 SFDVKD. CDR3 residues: CATRDSRYNEQYF. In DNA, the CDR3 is TGTGCAACCCGGGACTCCAGATACAATGAGCAGTACTTC.

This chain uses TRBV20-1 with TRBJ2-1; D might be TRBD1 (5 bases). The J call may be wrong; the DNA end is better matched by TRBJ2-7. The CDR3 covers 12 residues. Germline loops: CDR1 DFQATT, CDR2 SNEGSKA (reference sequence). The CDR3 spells CSARQQGDEQYF. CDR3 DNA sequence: TGCAGTGCTAGACAGCAAGGGGACGAGCAGTACTTC.

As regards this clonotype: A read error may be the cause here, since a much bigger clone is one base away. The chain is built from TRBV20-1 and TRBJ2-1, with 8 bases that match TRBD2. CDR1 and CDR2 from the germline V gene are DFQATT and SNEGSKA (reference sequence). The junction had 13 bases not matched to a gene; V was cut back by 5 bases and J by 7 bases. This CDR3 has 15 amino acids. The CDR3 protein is CSASQRKGLANEQFF. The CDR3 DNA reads TGCAGTGCTTCACAACGAAAAGGACTAGCTAATGAGCAGTTCTTC.

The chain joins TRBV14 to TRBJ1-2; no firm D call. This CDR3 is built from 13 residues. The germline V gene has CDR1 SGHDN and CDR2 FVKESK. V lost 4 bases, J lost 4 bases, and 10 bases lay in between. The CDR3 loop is CASSRLGFYGYTF. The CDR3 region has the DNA TGTGCCAGCAGCCGCCTGGGTTTCTATGGCTACACCTTC.